This is a list of T cell receptor beta chains from one sample in a study of early T cells in non-severe SARS-CoV-2 infection. TCRdb independently ran MiXCR on the 5' RACE reads; one entry per CDR3 protein. Found here are fewer than 100,000 distinct CDR3 sequences, over 8.5% of them singletons; the top ten hold about 4.8%. The sequencing sample was made of whole blood. The receptors were gathered from an adult who was a healthcare worker with PCR-confirmed SARS-CoV-2 infection or an uninfected control (not recorded which). The CDR3 runs from the conserved cysteine through the conserved F or W. A D gene is named only where the DNA matches it firmly. Size tells how often a clone was seen (once, few, many) or the class of an expanded clone, and some rows leave it out.

>.|TRBJ1-2|TRBV20-1|few
CSARHGQSKNYGYTF
TGCAGTGCTAGACACGGACAGAGTAAGAACTATGGCTACACCTTC
>TRBD1|TRBJ1-3|TRBV7-9|few
CASSLKGAAGNTIYF
TGTGCCAGCAGCTTAAAGGGGGCGGCTGGAAACACCATATATTTT
>.|TRBJ1-5|TRBV20-1|few
CSARGGDSNQPQHF
TGCAGTGCTAGAGGCGGGGATAGCAATCAGCCCCAGCATTTT
>.|TRBJ2-1|TRBV6-1|many
CASYSRPNEQFF
TGTGCCAGTTACTCGCGCCCCAATGAGCAGTTCTTC
>.|TRBJ2-2|TRBV11-2|many
CASSLEYGLPGELFF
TGTGCCAGCAGCTTAGAGTACGGGTTGCCCGGGGAGCTGTTTTTT
>.|TRBJ1-1|TRBV7-9|many
CASSPDTGRNTEAFF
TGTGCCAGCAGCCCCGATACTGGACGGAACACTGAAGCTTTCTTT
>.|TRBJ2-3|TRBV10-3|many
CAISSIQQEDTQYF
TGTGCCATCAGCTCTATCCAGCAGGAAGATACGCAGTATTTT
>.|TRBJ1-1|TRBV20-1|many
CSAGLGGNTEAFF
TGCAGTGCTGGGCTCGGGGGGAACACTGAAGCTTTCTTT
>TRBD2|TRBJ2-7|TRBV19|many
CASSTSPGLAGVHEQYF
TGTGCCAGTAGTACCTCCCCGGGACTAGCGGGAGTGCACGAGCAGTACTTC
>.|TRBJ1-1|TRBV11-2|many
CASSPTPPGYMNTEAFF
TGTGCCAGCAGCCCAACCCCCCCCGGTTACATGAACACTGAAGCTTTCTTT
>.|TRBJ2-2|TRBV19|few
CASSGQAGELFF
TGTGCCAGTAGTGGGCAGGCCGGGGAGCTGTTTTTT
>TRBD2|TRBJ2-5|TRBV20-1|.
CSASQAGGVTQYF
TGCAGTGCCAGCCAGGCGGGAGGGGTGACCCAGTACTTC
>.|TRBJ2-5|TRBV5-1|many
CASSLPGRETQYF
TGCGCCAGCAGCTTGCCGGGGAGAGAGACCCAGTACTTC
>TRBD1|TRBJ1-4|TRBV5-1|many
CASSWDSDKSREKLFF
TGCGCCAGCAGCTGGGACAGCGATAAATCCCGCGAAAAACTGTTTTTT
>.|TRBJ2-7|TRBV7-2|.
CASSVDRLEQYF
TGTGCCAGCAGCGTGGATCGGCTCGAGCAGTACTTC
>TRBD2|TRBJ2-1|TRBV9|.
CASSVEASGRGEQFF
TGTGCCAGCAGCGTAGAAGCTAGCGGGAGAGGTGAGCAGTTCTTC
>.|TRBJ1-5|TRBV19|many
CASEGRAYSNQPQHF
TGTGCCAGTGAAGGCAGGGCTTATAGCAATCAGCCCCAGCATTTT
>.|TRBJ2-5|TRBV19|.
CASKAKGHETQYF
TGTGCCAGTAAGGCGAAAGGGCACGAGACCCAGTACTTC
>.|TRBJ2-1|TRBV12-3/TRBV12-4|many
CASSSYGSRNEQFF
TGTGCCAGCAGTTCTTACGGATCTAGAAATGAGCAGTTCTTC
>.|TRBJ2-7|TRBV12-3/TRBV12-4|.
CASSSGGRGYEQYF
TGTGCCAGCAGTTCCGGGGGGCGCGGGTACGAGCAGTACTTC
>.|TRBJ2-2|TRBV18|many
CASSPTVANTGELFF
TGTGCCAGCTCACCAACAGTCGCGAACACCGGGGAGCTGTTTTTT
>TRBD1|TRBJ1-5|TRBV11-2|many
CASSKRDRQPQHF
TGTGCCAGCAGCAAACGGGACAGGCAGCCCCAGCATTTT
>.|TRBJ1-2|TRBV20-1|many
CSANPSPLIGGRGGYTF
TGCAGTGCTAACCCCTCGCCTCTCATCGGAGGCCGCGGTGGCTACACCTTC
>.|TRBJ2-1|TRBV6-1|.
CASGVSRYEQFF
TGTGCCTCAGGGGTTAGTCGCTATGAGCAGTTCTTC
>TRBD2|TRBJ2-5|TRBV28|many
CASRLAGGIMSETQYF
TGTGCCAGCCGCCTTGCGGGAGGGATCATGAGTGAGACCCAGTACTTC
>TRBD2|TRBJ2-7|TRBV5-6|many
CASSPTGLVGEQYF
TGTGCCAGCAGCCCGACGGGACTAGTCGGCGAGCAGTACTTC
>.|TRBJ1-2|TRBV7-8|.
CASSLGAGGYTF
TGTGCCAGCAGCTTAGGCGCGGGAGGCTACACCTTC